Listed below are T cell receptor beta chains from one sample, sequenced in a study of siplizumab effects on memory and regulatory T cells. Antigens of these TCRs are unknown. Profiled with immunoSEQ multiplex PCR; TCRdb holds only in-frame clones, not every one. The table lists roughly 11,000 clones, approximately 45% of them singletons, with 30% to 45% in the top ten. Sequences were obtained from CFSE-low (dividing) CD8+ T cells sorted from an allogeneic mixed lymphocyte reaction. Receptors originate from a human donor in good health; the cells came from an allogeneic mixed lymphocyte reaction. Some clones in this sample may be carry-over from other donors' samples. Both conserved end residues are part of each CDR3. Fields, in order: J gene, D gene, clone size, V gene, CDR3 DNA, CDR3 protein. A D gene is named only where the DNA matches it firmly. Clone size is given for some rows only: seen once, a few or many times, or a class if the clone is expanded.

TRBJ1-3,-,few,TRBV29-1,TGCAGCGTTGAAGACCTAACTGGAAACACCATATATTTT,CSVEDLTGNTIYF
TRBJ1-2,TRBD1,few,TRBV5-6,TGTGCCAGCAGTATAGACAGGGCCTATGGCTACACCTTC,CASSIDRAYGYTF
TRBJ2-6,-,-,TRBV7-3,TGTGCCAGCAGCTTCCTTCCAGGCATCTCTGGGGCCAACGTCCTGACTTTC,CASSFLPGISGANVLTF
TRBJ1-2,-,many,TRBV19,TGTGCCAGTAGGGTGATCGGACAGACGTTCTATGGCTACACCTTC,CASRVIGQTFYGYTF
TRBJ2-5,-,-,TRBV9,TGTGCCAGCAGCGTAGAGGGGCGGGGTTGGGGAGAGACCCAGTACTTC,CASSVEGRGWGETQYF
TRBJ1-1,-,-,TRBV27,TGTGCCAGCAGTTTGCCCGGGCAGAACGCTGAAGCTTTCTTT,CASSLPGQNAEAFF
TRBJ2-1,TRBD2,-,TRBV10-3,TGTGCCATCAGTGAGTCTGGGTCTAGCGGCTACAATGAGCAGTTCTTC,CAISESGSSGYNEQFF
TRBJ1-2,-,-,TRBV4-1,TGCGCCAGCAGCCAAGGGTGGAATGGCTACACCTTC,CASSQGWNGYTF
TRBJ1-2,TRBD1,-,TRBV19,TGTGCCAGTAGTAGCAGGCCCACAGGGGCTCATGGCTACACCTTC,CASSSRPTGAHGYTF
TRBJ2-7,TRBD1,medium-sized,TRBV7-9,TGTGCCAGCAGCTTTGGACAGGGGGCTTCCTACGAGCAGTACTTC,CASSFGQGASYEQYF
TRBJ2-3,TRBD2,-,TRBV7-9,TGTGCCAGCAGCCCGCGGCGGGGGAGCACAGATACGCAGTATTTT,CASSPRRGSTDTQYF
TRBJ1-1,-,-,TRBV21-1,TGTGCCAGCAGCCTACGGACTGAGAACACTGAAGCTTTCTTT,CASSLRTENTEAFF
TRBJ2-4,-,-,TRBV7-2,TGTGCCAGCAGCCCCTCGGGTGATTCTTACATTCAGTACTTC,CASSPSGDSYIQYF
TRBJ1-1,-,-,TRBV29-1,TGCAGCGTTGAAGGGGTTTCCACTGAAGCTTTCTTT,CSVEGVSTEAFF
TRBJ2-1,-,medium-sized,TRBV6-1,TGTGCCAGTAGAGAGGGTAATGAGCAGTTCTTC,CASREGNEQFF
TRBJ2-1,-,once,TRBV6-5,TGTGCCAGCAGTTCCCCCGGTGACAATGAGCAGTTCTTC,CASSSPGDNEQFF
TRBJ1-2,TRBD1,few,TRBV7-8,TGTGCCAGCAGCGCCAGGACAGGTGATTATGGCTACACCTTC,CASSARTGDYGYTF
TRBJ2-1,TRBD2,-,TRBV27,TGTGCCAGCAGTTCACTAGCGGGGGCCCTGCAGATAACTGTCTACAATGAGCAGTTCTTC,CASSSLAGALQITVYNEQFF
TRBJ2-1,-,medium-sized,TRBV27,TGTGCCAGCAGCCTGCAGCGGGTTTTCTACAATGAGCAGTTCTTC,CASSLQRVFYNEQFF
TRBJ2-1,TRBD2,few,TRBV27,TGTGCCAGCAGAAACTTAGGAGGGAGCGGGGGGTACAATGAGCAGTTCTTC,CASRNLGGSGGYNEQFF
TRBJ1-3,TRBD1,-,TRBV14,TGTGCCAGCAGCCAAGATGACAGGGTCGGAAACACCATATATTTT,CASSQDDRVGNTIYF
TRBJ1-5,TRBD1,few,TRBV6-5,TGTGCCAGCAGTTTCGGGACAGGGATCAATCAGCCCCAGCATTTT,CASSFGTGINQPQHF
TRBJ1-1,-,-,TRBV4-1,TGCGCCAGCAGCCCTTACGAAGGGGCGGCTAACACTGAAGCTTTCTTT,CASSPYEGAANTEAFF
TRBJ1-5,TRBD1,-,TRBV27,TGTGCCAGCAGCCCAGGGGACAGCTGGGCTCAGCCCCAGCATTTT,CASSPGDSWAQPQHF
TRBJ2-5,-,-,TRBV27,TGTGCCAGCAGTTTAGAAACGGGATCAGAGACCCAGTACTTC,CASSLETGSETQYF
TRBJ1-5,-,-,TRBV23-1,TGCGCCAGCAGTCGCGGAAGGAGGCCTAATCAGCCCCAGCATTTT,CASSRGRRPNQPQHF
TRBJ2-7,TRBD2,-,TRBV6-5,TGTGCCAGCAGTTTGGGACTAGCGGGAATCTACGAGCAGTACTTC,CASSLGLAGIYEQYF
TRBJ2-7,-,-,TRBV6-1,TGTGCCAGCAGCCCCATATTTGGGAGCTACGAGCAGTACTTC,CASSPIFGSYEQYF
TRBJ2-3,TRBD1,-,TRBV4-1,TGCGCCAGCAGCCAAGAGGGCACAGGGGGCTGGACAGATACGCAGTATTTT,CASSQEGTGGWTDTQYF
TRBJ2-1,-,few,TRBV7-2,TGTGCCAGCAGCGGCTGGACTAAGCGAAATGCCGGTGAGCAGTTCTTC,CASSGWTKRNAGEQFF
TRBJ2-3,TRBD1,-,TRBV27,TGTGCCAGCAGTTTACTGATGACAGGGGGTGTCACAGATACGCAGTATTTT,CASSLLMTGGVTDTQYF
TRBJ2-6,-,-,TRBV19,TGTGCCAGTACCCCTCAGGGCTCTGGGGCCAACGTCCTGACTTTC,CASTPQGSGANVLTF
TRBJ2-7,TRBD2,-,TRBV6-9,TGTGCCAGCAGTTACTCAGGGACTAGGTACGAGCAGTACTTC,CASSYSGTRYEQYF
TRBJ2-7,TRBD1,-,TRBV29-1,TGCAGCGTCCCCGGGACAGGGGCGGCCTACGAGCAGTACTTC,CSVPGTGAAYEQYF
TRBJ2-3,TRBD2,-,TRBV7-9,TGTGCCAGCAGTTTTGAGCGGGAGAGAGATACGCAGTATTTT,CASSFERERDTQYF
TRBJ1-2,-,few,TRBV5-1,TGCGCCAGCAGCTTTCCGGAGCGGGACACTTACGACTATGGCTACACCTTC,CASSFPERDTYDYGYTF
TRBJ2-3,-,many,TRBV27,TGTGCCAGCAGTCCCGCTGGGGTCACAGATACGCAGTATTTT,CASSPAGVTDTQYF
TRBJ2-7,TRBD1,-,TRBV4-1,TGCGCCAGCAGCCAATCCGGACAGGGGGCCTACGAGCAGTACTTC,CASSQSGQGAYEQYF
TRBJ2-7,TRBD2,-,TRBV7-9,TGTGCCAGCGGGACTAGTTGGTACGAGCAGTACTTC,CASGTSWYEQYF
TRBJ2-5,TRBD1,few,TRBV2,TGTGCCAGCAGTCGGACAGGGGAATGGGAGACCCAGTACTTC,CASSRTGEWETQYF
TRBJ2-5,TRBD1,-,TRBV19,TGTGCCAGTAGTATAACAGGGGGTTTCGGTGAGACCCAGTACTTC,CASSITGGFGETQYF
TRBJ1-2,-,many,TRBV11-2,TGTGCCAGCAGCTTAGAGACAGCCACCCATAACTATGGCTACACCTTC,CASSLETATHNYGYTF
TRBJ1-1,-,-,TRBV6-6,TGTGCCAGCAGTTACACCCCAACAGGAGTGAACACTGAAGCTTTCTTT,CASSYTPTGVNTEAFF
TRBJ2-7,-,few,TRBV11-2,TGTGCCAGCAGCTTAGATCTTGGGAACAGAATCTCCTACGAGCAGTACTTC,CASSLDLGNRISYEQYF
TRBJ2-1,-,-,TRBV5-5,TGTGCCAGCAGCTTAGGGGAGAGATACAATGAGCAGTTCTTC,CASSLGERYNEQFF
TRBJ2-1,-,-,TRBV4-1,TGCGCCAGCAGCCAAGACGCGTGGGGGGGCTTACCCTACAATGAGCAGTTCTTC,CASSQDAWGGLPYNEQFF
TRBJ1-5,-,medium-sized,TRBV6-1,TGTGCCAGCAGAGGGGCCCTCGAGGGTCAGCCCCAGCATTTT,CASRGALEGQPQHF
TRBJ2-5,-,-,TRBV5-3,TGTGCCAGCAGCGGTCCTCCCATACAAGAGACCCAGTACTTC,CASSGPPIQETQYF
TRBJ2-7,TRBD1,few,TRBV4-1,TGCGCCAGCAGCCCGGGACAGGGAAGCTACGAGCAGTACTTC,CASSPGQGSYEQYF
TRBJ2-2,TRBD2,few,TRBV29-1,TGCAGCGTTGAATTGCCTAGCGGGAGTTTCGGGGAGCTGTTTTTT,CSVELPSGSFGELFF
TRBJ2-1,TRBD2,-,TRBV4-2,TGTGCCAGCAGCCAAGGCGGGGGTGAGCAGTTCTTC,CASSQGGGEQFF
TRBJ2-2,-,-,TRBV7-9,TGTGCCAGCAGCCCGTACGGGATGCCGAACACCGGGGAGCTGTTTTTT,CASSPYGMPNTGELFF
TRBJ2-1,TRBD2,few,TRBV4-1,TGCGCCAGCAGCCAAGAAACTAGCGGGAGCTCCTACAATGAGCAGTTCTTC,CASSQETSGSSYNEQFF